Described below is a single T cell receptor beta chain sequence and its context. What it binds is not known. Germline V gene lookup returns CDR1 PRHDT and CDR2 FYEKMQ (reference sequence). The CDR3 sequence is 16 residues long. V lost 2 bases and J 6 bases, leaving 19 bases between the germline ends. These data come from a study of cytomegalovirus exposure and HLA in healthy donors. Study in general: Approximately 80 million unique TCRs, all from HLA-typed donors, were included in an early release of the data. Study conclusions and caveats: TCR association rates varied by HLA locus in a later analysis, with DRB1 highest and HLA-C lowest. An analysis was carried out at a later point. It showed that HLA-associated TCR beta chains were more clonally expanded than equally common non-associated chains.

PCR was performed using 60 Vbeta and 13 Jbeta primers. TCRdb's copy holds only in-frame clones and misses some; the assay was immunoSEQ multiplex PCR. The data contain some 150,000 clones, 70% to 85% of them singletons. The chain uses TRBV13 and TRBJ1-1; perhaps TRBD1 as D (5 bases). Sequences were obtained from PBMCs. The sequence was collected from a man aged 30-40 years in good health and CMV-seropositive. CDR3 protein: CASSLKGTGKLSEAFF. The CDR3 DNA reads TGTGCCAGCAGCTTAAAAGGGACTGGGAAGTTGTCTGAAGCTTTCTTT.